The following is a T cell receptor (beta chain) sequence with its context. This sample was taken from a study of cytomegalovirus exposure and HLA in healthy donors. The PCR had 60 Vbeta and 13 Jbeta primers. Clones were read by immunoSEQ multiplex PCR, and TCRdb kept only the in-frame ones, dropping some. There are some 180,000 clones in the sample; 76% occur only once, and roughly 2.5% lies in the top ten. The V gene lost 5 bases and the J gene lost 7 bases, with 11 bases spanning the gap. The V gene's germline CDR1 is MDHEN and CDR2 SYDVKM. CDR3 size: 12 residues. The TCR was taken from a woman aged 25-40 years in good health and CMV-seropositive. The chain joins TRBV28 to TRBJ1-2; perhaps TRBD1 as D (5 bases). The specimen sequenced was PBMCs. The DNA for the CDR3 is TGTGCCAGCAGTCTCGGGGGGTTTGGCTACACCTTC. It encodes CASSLGGFGYTF.